This TCR beta chain was captured in a study of blood T cell repertoires in COVID-19. Study context: Sample material is recorded as cDNA or gDNA derived from T cells, B-cell-depleted T cells, or PBMCs.

Study processing details: Reference gene primer amplification gave estimated nucleated cell counts. Some clones are missing from TCRdb's copy, which holds only in-frame ones; the method was immunoSEQ multiplex PCR. V and J calls plus clone size are reproduced from that table; the DNA served to infer D and trimming. The sample records about 220,000 clones, 85% being singletons. The germline V and J ends were trimmed by 5 bases and 3 bases, with 20 bases remaining between them. CDR3 length: 17 residues. Germline V gene sequence: CDR1 MNHNY, CDR2 SVGAGI (reference sequence). The source material was peripheral blood. This chain connects TRBV6-6 to TRBJ1-5; D perhaps matches TRBD1 (5 bases). This clonotype originated in a woman in her 70s with COVID-19, enrolled during active disease. The CDR3 DNA follows: TGTGCCAGCAGTCCCCCCATTAGGGGCTACCTCAATCAGCCCCAGCATTTT. Its protein product is CASSPPIRGYLNQPQHF.